The T cell receptor (beta chain) described here comes from a study of blood T cell repertoires in COVID-19. Across the study: Collection of acute and convalescent COVID-19 samples took place in the United States, Italy and Spain.

Those who participated ranged in age from roughly 18 to 90 years and resided in approximately 26 US areas. Cohort 3 recovery required two negative PCRs, clearance, or symptom resolution. The CDR3 loop spans 18 amino acids. Measured with immunoSEQ multiplex PCR; TCRdb has only the in-frame clones, and not every one. The profile covers hundreds of thousands of clones, with around 89% appearing a single time and 0.95% to 1.2% taken by the ten largest. The chain combines TRBV21-1 with TRBJ1-4. TRBV21-1 is reported as a pseudogene. The clonotype comes from a man aged 25 to 40 who had recovered from COVID-19. What was sequenced was PBMCs or T cells enriched from blood (not recorded which). The CDR3 DNA reads as TGTGCCAGCAGCAGGAGCACACCCTTTACTGCAACTAATGAAAAACTGTTTTTT. It encodes CASSRSTPFTATNEKLFF.